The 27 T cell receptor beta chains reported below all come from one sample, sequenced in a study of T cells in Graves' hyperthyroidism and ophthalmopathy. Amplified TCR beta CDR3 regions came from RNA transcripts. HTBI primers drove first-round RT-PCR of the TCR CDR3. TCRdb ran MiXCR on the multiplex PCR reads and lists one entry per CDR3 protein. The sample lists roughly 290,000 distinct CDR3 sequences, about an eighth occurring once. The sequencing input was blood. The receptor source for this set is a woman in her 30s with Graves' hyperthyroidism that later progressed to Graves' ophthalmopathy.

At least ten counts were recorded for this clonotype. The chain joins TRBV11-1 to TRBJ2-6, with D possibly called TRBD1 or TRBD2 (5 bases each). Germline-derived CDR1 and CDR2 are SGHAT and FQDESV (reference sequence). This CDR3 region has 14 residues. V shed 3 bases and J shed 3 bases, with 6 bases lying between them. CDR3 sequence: CASSLGVGANVLTF. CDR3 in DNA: TGTGCCAGCAGCTTGGGGGTTGGGGCCAACGTCCTGACTTTC.

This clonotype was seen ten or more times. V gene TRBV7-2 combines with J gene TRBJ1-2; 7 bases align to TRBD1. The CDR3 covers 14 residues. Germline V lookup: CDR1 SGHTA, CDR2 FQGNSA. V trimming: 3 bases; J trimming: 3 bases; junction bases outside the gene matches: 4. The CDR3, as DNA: TGTGCCAGCAGCTTTACAGGGGAATACTATGGCTACACCTTC. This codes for CASSFTGEYYGYTF.

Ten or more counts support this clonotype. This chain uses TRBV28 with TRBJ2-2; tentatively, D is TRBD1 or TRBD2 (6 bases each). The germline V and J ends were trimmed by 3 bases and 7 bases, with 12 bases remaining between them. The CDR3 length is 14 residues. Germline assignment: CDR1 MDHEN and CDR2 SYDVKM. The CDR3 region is CASSFRQDYGELFF. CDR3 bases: TGTGCCAGCAGTTTTCGACAGGACTACGGGGAGCTGTTTTTT.

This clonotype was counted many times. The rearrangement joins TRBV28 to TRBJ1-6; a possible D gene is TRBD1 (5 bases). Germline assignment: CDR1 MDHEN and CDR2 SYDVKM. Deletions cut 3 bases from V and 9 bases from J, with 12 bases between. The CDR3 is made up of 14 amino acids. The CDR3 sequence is CASSFLLRASPLHF. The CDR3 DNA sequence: TGTGCCAGCAGTTTCCTGCTCAGGGCTTCACCCCTCCACTTT.

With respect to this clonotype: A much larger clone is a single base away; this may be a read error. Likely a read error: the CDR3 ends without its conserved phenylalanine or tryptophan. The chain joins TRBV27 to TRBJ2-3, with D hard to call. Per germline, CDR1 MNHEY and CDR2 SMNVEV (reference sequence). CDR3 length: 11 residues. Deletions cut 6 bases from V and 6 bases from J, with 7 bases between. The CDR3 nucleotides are TGTGCCAGCAGAGTCGAGGATACGCAGTATCTT. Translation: CASRVEDTQYL.

The CDR3 loop reads CATSDPRGGDGYTF. CDR3 DNA sequence: TGTGCCACCAGTGACCCACGGGGGGGAGATGGCTACACCTTC. This sequence joins TRBV24-1 and TRBJ1-2; TRBD1 might be the D (5 bases). V lost 4 bases and J lost 6, with 14 bases in between. The germline V gene has CDR1 KGHDR and CDR2 SFDVKD. The CDR3 loop spans 14 amino acids.

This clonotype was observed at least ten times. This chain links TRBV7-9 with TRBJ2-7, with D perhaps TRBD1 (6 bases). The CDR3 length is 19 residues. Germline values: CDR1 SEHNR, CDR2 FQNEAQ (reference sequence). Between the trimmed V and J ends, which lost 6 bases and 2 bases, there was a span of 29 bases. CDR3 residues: CASRKGLAGQLPITYEQYF. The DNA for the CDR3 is TGTGCCAGCAGGAAGGGGCTAGCCGGACAGCTTCCAATAACCTACGAGCAGTACTTC.

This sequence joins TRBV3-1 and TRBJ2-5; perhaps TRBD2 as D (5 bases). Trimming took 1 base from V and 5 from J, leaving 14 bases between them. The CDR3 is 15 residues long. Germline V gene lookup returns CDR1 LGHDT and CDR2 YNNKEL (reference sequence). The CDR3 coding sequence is TGTGCCAGCAGCCAAGGACCCTTAGCGAGGGAGACCCAGTACTTC. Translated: CASSQGPLARETQYF.

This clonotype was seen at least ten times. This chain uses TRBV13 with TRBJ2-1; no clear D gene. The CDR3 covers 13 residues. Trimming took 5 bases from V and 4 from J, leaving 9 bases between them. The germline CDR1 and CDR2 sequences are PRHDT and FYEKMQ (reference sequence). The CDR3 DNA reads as TGTGCCAGCAGCCCACGCAATTACAATGAGCAGTTCTTC. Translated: CASSPRNYNEQFF.

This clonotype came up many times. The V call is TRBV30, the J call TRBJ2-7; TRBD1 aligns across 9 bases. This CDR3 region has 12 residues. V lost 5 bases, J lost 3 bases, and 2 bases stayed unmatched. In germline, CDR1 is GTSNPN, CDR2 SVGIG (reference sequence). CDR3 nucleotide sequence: TGTGCCTGGGGGGACAGGGACTACGAGCAGTACTTC. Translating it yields CAWGDRDYEQYF. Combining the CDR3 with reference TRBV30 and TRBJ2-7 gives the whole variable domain SQTIHQWPATLVQPVGSPLSLECTVEGTSNPNLYWYRQAAGRGLQLLFYSVGIGQISSEVPQNLSASRPQDRQFILSSKKLLLSDSGFYLCAWGDRDYEQYFGPGTRLTVT.

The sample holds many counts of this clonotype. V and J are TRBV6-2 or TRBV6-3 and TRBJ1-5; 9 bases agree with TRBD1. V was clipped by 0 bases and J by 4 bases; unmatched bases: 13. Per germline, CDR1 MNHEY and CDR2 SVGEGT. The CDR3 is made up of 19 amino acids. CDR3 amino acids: CASSYSLAPSGTGNQPQHF. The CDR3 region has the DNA TGTGCCAGCAGTTACTCGCTAGCCCCCTCCGGGACAGGGAATCAGCCCCAGCATTTT.

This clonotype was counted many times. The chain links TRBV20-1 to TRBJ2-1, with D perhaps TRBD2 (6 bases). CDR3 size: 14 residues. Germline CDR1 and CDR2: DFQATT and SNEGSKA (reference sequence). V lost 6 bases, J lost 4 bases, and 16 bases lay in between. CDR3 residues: CSAGRRAGYNEQFF. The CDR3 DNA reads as TGCAGTGCGGGAAGGAGGGCAGGGTACAATGAGCAGTTCTTC.

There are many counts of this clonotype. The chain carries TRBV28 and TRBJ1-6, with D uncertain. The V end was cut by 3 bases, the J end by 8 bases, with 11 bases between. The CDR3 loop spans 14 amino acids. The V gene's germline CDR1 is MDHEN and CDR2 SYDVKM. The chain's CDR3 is CASSFLLTDSPLHF. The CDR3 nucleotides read TGTGCCAGCAGTTTCCTCCTCACGGATTCACCCCTCCACTTT.

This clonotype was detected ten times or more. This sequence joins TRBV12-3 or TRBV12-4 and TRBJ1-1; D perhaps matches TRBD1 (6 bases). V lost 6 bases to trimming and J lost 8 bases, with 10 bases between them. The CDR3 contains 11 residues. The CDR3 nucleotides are TGTGCCAGCAGAAGGCAGGGGGAAGCTTTCTTT. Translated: CASRRQGEAFF.

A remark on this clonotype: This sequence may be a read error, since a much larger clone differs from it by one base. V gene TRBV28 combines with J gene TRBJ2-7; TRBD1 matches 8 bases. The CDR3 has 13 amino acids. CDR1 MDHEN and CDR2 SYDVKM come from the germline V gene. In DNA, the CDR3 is TGTGTCAGTTCATGGACAGGGAGGTACGAGCAGTACTTC. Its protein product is CVSSWTGRYEQYF.

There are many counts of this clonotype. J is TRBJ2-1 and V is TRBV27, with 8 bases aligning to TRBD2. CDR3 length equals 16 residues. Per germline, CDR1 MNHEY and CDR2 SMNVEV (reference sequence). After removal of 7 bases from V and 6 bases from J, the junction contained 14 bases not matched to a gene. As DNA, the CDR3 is TGTGCCAGCATCCCCCACCTGGCTAGCGGGCGCAATGAGCAGTTCTTC. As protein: CASIPHLASGRNEQFF.

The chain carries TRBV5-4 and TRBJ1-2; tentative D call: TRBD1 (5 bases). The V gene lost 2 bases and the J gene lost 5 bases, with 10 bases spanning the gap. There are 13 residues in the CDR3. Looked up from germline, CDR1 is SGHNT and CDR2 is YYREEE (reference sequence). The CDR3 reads CASSFSGGYGYTF. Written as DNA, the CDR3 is TGTGCCAGCAGCTTTTCGGGGGGGTATGGCTACACCTTC.

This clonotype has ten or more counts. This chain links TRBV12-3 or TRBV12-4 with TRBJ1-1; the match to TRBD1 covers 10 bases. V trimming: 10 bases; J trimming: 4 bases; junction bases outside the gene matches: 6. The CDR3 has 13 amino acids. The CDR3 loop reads CATDRGLGTEAFF. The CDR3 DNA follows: TGTGCCACCGACAGGGGGCTGGGCACTGAAGCTTTCTTT.

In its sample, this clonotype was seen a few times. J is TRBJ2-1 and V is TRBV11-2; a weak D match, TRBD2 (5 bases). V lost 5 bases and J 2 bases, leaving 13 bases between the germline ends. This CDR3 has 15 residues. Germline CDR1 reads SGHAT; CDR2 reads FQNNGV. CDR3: CASSPRTLAYNEQFF. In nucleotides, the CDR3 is TGTGCCAGCAGCCCCCGGACTTTAGCCTACAATGAGCAGTTCTTC.

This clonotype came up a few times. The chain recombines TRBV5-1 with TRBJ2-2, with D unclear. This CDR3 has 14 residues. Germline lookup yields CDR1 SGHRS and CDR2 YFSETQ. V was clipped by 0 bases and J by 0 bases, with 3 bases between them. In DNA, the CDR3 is TGCGCCAGCAGCTTGGCCTCGAACACCGGGGAGCTGTTTTTT. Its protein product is CASSLASNTGELFF.

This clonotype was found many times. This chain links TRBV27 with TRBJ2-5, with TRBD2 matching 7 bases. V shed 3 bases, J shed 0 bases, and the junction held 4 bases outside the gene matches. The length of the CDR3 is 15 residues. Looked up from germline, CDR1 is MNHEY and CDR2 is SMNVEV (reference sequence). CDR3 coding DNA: TGTGCCAGCAGTTTCAGCGGGAAGTACCAAGAGACCCAGTACTTC. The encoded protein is CASSFSGKYQETQYF.

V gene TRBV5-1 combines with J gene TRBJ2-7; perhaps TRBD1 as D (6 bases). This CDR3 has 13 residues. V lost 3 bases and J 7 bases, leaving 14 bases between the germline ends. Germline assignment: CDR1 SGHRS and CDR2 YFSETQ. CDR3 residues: CASSYSGTREQYF. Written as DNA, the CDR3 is TGCGCCAGCAGCTATTCAGGGACAAGGGAGCAGTACTTC.

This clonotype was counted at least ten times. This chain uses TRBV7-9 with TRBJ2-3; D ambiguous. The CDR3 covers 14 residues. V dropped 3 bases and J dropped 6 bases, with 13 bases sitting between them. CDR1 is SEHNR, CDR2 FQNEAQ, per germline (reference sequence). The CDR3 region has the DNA TGTGCCAGCAGCTTCTCGACCATTACCGATACGCAGTATTTT. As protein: CASSFSTITDTQYF.

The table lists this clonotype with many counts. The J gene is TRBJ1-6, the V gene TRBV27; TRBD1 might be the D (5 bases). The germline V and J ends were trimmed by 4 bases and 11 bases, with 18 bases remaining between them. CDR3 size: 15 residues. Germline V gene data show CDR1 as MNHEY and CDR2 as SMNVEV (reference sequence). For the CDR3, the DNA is TGTGCCAGCAGTTCCCGGGACCTCGGCGGGACACCCCTCCACTTT. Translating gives CASSSRDLGGTPLHF.

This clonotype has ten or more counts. CDR3 DNA sequence: TGCGCCAGCAGCCAGATAGCGGGGGGAGAAGAGACCCAGTACTTC. As protein: CASSQIAGGEETQYF. V usage is TRBV4-1 and J usage is TRBJ2-5; 10 nucleotides line up with TRBD2. V was clipped by 3 bases and J by 3 bases; unmatched bases: 4. The CDR3 is 15 amino acids. Per the germline V gene, CDR1 is MGHRA and CDR2 is YSYEKL.

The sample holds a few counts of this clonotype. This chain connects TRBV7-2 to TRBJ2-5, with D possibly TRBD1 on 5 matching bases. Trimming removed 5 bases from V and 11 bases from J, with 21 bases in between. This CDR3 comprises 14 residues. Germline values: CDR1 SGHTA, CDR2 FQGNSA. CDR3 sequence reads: CASSPPETGGAQYF. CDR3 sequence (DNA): TGTGCCAGCAGCCCCCCGGAAACTGGTGGGGCACAGTACTTC. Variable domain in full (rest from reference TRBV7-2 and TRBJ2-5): GAGVSQSPSNKVTEKGKDVELRCDPISGHTALYWYRQSLGQGLEFLIYFQGNSAPDKSGLPSDRFSAERTGGSVSTLTIQRTQQEDSAVYLCASSPPETGGAQYFGPGTRLLVL.

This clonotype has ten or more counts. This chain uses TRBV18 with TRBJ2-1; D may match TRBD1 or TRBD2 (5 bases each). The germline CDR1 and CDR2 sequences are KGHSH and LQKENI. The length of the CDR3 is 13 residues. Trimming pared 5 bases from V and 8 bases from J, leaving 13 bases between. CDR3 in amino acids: CASSDTLGDEQFF. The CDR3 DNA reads TGTGCCAGCTCAGATACCTTGGGGGATGAGCAGTTCTTC.